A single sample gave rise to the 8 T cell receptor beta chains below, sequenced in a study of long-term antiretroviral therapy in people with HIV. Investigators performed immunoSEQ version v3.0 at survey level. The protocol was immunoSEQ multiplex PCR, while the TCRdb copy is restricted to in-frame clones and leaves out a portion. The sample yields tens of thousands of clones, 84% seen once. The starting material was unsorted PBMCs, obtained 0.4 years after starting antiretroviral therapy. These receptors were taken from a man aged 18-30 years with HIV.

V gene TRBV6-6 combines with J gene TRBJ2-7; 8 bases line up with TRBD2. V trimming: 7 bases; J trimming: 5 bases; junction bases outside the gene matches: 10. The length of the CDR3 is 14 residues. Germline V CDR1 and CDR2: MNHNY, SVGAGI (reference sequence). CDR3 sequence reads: CASTQGTSNHEQYF. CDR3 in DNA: TGTGCCAGCACCCAAGGGACTAGTAACCACGAGCAGTACTTC.

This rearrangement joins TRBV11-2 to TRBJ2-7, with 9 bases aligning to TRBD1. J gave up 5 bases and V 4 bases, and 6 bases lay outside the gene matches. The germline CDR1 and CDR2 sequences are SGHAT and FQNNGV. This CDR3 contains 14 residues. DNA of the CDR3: TGTGCCAGCAGCTGGGGGACAGGGTATAACGAGCAGTACTTC. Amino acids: CASSWGTGYNEQYF.

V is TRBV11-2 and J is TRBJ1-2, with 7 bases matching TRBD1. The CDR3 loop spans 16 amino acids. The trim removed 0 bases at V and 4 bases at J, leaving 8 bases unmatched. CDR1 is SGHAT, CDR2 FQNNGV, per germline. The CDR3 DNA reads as TGTGCCAGCAGCTTAGATAACAGGGGAGTTGGCTATGGCTACACCTTC. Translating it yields CASSLDNRGVGYGYTF.

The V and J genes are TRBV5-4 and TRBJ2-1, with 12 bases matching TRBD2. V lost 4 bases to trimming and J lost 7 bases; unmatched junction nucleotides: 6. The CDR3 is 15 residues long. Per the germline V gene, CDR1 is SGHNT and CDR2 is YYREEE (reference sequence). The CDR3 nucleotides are TGTGCCAGCAGCCCCCTAGCGGGAGGGGCGAATGAGCAGTTCTTC. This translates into CASSPLAGGANEQFF.

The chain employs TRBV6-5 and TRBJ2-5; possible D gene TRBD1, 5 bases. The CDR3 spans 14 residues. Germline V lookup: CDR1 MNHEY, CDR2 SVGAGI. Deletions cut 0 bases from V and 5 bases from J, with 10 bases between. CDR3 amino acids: CASSYSTESETQYF. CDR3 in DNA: TGTGCCAGCAGTTACTCGACAGAGAGCGAGACCCAGTACTTC.

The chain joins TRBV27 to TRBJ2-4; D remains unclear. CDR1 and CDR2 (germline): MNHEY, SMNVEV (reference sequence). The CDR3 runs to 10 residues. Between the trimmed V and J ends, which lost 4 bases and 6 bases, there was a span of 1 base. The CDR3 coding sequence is TGTGCCAGCAGTTCAAACATTCAGTACTTC. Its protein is CASSSNIQYF.

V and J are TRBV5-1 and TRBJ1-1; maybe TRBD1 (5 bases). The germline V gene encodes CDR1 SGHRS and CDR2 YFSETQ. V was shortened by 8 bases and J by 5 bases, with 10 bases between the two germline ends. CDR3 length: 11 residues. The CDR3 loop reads CASRGGTEAFF. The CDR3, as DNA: TGCGCCAGTAGGGGTGGGACTGAAGCTTTCTTT.

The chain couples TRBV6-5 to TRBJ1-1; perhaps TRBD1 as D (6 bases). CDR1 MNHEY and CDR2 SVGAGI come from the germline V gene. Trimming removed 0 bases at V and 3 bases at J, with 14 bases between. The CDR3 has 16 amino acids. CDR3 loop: CASSYSPTGSYTEAFF. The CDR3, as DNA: TGTGCCAGCAGTTACTCGCCGACAGGAAGTTACACTGAAGCTTTCTTT.